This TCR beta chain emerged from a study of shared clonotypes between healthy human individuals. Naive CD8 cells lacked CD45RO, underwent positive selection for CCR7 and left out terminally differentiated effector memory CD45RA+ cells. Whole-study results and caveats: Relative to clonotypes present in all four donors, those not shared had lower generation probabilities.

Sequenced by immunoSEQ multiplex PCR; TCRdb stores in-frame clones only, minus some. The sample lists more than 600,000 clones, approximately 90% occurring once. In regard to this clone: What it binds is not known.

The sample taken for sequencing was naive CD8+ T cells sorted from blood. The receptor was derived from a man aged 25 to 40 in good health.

The CDR3 region has the DNA TGTGCCAGCAGCTCGATCGAAGGGACAGGGGGCGATCAGCCCCAGCATTTT. Translated, it gives CASSSIEGTGGDQPQHF. The chain is built from TRBV28 and TRBJ1-5; TRBD1 agrees at 12 bases. Per the germline V gene, CDR1 is MDHEN and CDR2 is SYDVKM. The CDR3 runs 17 residues. V gave up 6 bases and J gave up 5 bases; unmatched junction bases: 11. The full variable domain, completed using reference TRBV28 and TRBJ1-5, is DVKVTQSSRYLVKRTGEKVFLECVQDMDHENMFWYRQDPGLGLRLIYFSYDVKMKEKGDIPEGYSVSREKKERFSLILESASTNQTSMYLCASSSIEGTGGDQPQHFGDGTRLSIL.